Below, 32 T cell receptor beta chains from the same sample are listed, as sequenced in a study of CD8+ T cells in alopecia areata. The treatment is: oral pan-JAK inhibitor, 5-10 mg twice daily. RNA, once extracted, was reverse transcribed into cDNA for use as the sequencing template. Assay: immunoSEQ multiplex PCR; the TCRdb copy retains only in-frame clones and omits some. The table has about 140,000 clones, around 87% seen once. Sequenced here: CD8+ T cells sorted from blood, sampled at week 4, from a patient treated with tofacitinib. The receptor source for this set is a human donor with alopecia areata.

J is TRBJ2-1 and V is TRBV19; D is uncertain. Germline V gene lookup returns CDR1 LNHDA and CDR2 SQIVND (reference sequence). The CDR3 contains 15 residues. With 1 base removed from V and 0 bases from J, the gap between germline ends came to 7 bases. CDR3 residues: CASSIGDYSYNEQFF. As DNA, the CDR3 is TGTGCCAGTAGTATAGGAGATTACTCCTACAATGAGCAGTTCTTC.

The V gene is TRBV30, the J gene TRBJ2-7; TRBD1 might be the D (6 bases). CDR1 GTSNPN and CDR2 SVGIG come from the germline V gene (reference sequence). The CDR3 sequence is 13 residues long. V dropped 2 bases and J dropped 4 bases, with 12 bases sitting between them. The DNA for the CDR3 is TGTGCCTGGAGTTTAGGTACAGGGTACGAGCAGTACTTC. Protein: CAWSLGTGYEQYF.

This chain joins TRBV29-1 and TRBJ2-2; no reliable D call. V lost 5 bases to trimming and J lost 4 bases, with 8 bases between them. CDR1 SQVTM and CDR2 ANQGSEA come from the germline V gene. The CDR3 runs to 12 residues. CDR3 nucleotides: TGCAGCGTTCTAGTCGGCACCGGGGAGCTGTTTTTT. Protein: CSVLVGTGELFF.

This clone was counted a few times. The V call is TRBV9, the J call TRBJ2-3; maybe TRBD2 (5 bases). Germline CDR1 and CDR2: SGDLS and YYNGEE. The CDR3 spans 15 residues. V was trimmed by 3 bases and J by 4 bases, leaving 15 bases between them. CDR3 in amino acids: CASSGRTGRPDTQYF. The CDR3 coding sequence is TGTGCCAGCAGCGGACGGACTGGGAGACCAGATACGCAGTATTTT.

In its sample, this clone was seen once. The CDR3, as DNA: TGTGCCAGCAGTTTACGTGACGGGTACGAGCAGTACTTC. Its translation is CASSLRDGYEQYF. The rearrangement joins TRBV27 to TRBJ2-7; D gene unclear. The V end was cut by 2 bases, the J end by 4 bases, with 9 bases between. There are 13 residues in the CDR3. Germline CDR1 reads MNHEY; CDR2 reads SMNVEV (reference sequence).

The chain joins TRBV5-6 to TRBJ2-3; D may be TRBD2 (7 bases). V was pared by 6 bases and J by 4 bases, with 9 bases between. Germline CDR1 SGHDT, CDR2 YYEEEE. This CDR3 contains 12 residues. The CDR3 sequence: CASTGGPDTQYF. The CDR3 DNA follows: TGTGCCAGCACGGGGGGCCCAGATACGCAGTATTTT.

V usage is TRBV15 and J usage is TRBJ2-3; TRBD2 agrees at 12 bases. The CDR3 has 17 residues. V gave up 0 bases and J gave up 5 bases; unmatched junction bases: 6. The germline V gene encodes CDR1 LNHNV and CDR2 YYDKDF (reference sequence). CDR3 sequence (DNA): TGTGCCACCAGCAGAGATGTGGGACTAGCGGGCGGAGATACGCAGTATTTT. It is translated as CATSRDVGLAGGDTQYF. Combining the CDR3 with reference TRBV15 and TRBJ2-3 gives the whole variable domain DAMVIQNPRYQVTQFGKPVTLSCSQTLNHNVMYWYQQKSSQAPKLLFHYYDKDFNNEADTPDNFQSRRPNTSFCFLDIRSPGLGDTAMYLCATSRDVGLAGGDTQYFGPGTRLTVL.

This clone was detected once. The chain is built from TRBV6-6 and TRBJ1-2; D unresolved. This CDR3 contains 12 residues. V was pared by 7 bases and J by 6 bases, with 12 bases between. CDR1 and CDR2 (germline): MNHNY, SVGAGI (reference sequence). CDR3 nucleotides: TGTGCCAGCATCGACCCTTGGGATGGCTACACCTTC. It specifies CASIDPWDGYTF.

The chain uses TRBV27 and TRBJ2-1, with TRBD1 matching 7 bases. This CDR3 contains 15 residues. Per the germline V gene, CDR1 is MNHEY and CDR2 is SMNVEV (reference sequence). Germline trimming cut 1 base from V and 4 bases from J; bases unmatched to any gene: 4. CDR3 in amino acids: CASSLLPGGYNEQFF. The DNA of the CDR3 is TGTGCCAGCAGTTTATTGCCAGGGGGATACAATGAGCAGTTCTTC.

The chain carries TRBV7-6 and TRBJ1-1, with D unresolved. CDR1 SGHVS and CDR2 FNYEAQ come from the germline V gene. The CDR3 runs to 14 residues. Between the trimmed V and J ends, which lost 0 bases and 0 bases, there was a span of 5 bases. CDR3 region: CASSLANMNTEAFF. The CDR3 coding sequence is TGTGCCAGCAGCTTAGCGAACATGAACACTGAAGCTTTCTTT.

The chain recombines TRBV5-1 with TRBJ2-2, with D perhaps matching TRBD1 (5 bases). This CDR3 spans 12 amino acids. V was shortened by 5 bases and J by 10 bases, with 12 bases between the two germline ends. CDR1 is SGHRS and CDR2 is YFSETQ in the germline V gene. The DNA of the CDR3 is TGCGCCAGCAGGCAGGGTACCAAGGAGCTGTTTTTT. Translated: CASRQGTKELFF. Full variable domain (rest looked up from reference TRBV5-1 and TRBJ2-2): KAGVTQTPRYLIKTRGQQVTLSCSPISGHRSVSWYQQTPGQGLQFLFEYFSETQRNKGNFPGRFSGRQFSNSRSEMNVSTLELGDSALYLCASRQGTKELFFGEGSRLTVL.

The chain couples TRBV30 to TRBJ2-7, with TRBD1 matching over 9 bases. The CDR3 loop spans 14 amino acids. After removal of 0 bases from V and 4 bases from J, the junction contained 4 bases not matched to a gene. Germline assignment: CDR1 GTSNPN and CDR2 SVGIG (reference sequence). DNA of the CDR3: TGTGCCTGGAGTGTAGGGACAGGGTGGTACGAGCAGTACTTC. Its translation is CAWSVGTGWYEQYF.

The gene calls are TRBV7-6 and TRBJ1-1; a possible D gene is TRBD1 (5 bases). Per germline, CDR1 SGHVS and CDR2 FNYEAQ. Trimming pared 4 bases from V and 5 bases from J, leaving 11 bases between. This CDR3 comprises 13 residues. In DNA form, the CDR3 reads TGTGCCAGCAGCTCTATGAGGGGAACTGAAGCTTTCTTT. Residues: CASSSMRGTEAFF. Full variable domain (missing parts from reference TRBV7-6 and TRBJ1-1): GAGVSQSPRYKVTKRGQDVALRCDPISGHVSLYWYRQALGQGPEFLTYFNYEAQQDKSGLPNDRFSAERPEGSISTLTIQRTEQRDSAMYRCASSSMRGTEAFFGQGTRLTVV.

CDR3 region: CASSQTGDYEQYF. The CDR3 region has the DNA TGTGCCAGCAGCCAAACAGGGGACTACGAGCAGTACTTC. V is TRBV16 and J is TRBJ2-5; the match to TRBD1 covers 7 bases. The DNA end is a closer match to TRBJ2-7, so the J assignment may be wrong. Germline V gene lookup returns CDR1 KGHSY and CDR2 FQNENV. This CDR3 contains 13 residues.

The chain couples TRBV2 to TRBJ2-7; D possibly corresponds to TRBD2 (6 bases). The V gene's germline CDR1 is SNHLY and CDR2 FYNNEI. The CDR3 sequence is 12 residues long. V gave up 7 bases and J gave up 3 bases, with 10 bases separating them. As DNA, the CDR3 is TGTGCCAGCAAGAGGGACTTCTACGAGCAGTACTTC. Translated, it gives CASKRDFYEQYF.

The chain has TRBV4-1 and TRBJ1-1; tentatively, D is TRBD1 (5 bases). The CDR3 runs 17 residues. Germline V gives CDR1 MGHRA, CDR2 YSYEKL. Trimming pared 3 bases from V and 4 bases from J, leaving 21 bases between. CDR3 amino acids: CASSQGLPGRTSTEAFF. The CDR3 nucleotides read TGCGCCAGCAGCCAGGGATTACCGGGGCGAACGAGCACTGAAGCTTTCTTT.

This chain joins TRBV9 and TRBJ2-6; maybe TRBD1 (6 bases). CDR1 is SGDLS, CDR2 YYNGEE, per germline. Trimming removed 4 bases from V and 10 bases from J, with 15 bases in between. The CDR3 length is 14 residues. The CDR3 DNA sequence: TGTGCCAGCAGCCCTTCGGGGCAGGGGAACGTCCTGACTTTC. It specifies CASSPSGQGNVLTF.

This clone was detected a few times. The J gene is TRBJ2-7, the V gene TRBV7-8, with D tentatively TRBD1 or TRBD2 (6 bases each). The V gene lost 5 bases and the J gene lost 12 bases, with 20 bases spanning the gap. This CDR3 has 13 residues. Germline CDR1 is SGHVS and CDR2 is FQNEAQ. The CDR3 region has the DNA TGTGCCAGCAGCGCTTGGGGGGACAAGGGATGGTACTTC. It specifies CASSAWGDKGWYF.

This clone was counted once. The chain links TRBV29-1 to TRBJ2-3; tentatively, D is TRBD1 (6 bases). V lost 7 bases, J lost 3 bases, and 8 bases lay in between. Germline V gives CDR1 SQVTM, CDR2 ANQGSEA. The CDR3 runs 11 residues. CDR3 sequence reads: CSGTATDTQYF. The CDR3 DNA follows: TGCAGCGGGACAGCGACAGATACGCAGTATTTT.

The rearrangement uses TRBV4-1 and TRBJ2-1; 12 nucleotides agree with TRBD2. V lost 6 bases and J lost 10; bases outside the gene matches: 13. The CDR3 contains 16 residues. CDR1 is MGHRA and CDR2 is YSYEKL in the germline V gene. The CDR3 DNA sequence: TGCGCCAGCAGGGATACGACTAGCGGGAGATTAAGGGAGCAGTTCTTC. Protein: CASRDTTSGRLREQFF.

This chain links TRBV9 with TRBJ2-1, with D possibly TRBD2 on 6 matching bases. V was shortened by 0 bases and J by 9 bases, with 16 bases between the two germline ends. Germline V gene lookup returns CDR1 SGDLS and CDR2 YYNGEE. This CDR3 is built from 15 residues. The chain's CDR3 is CASSVGDRGLGEQFF. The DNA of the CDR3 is TGTGCCAGCAGCGTAGGAGATCGGGGGTTGGGTGAGCAGTTCTTC.

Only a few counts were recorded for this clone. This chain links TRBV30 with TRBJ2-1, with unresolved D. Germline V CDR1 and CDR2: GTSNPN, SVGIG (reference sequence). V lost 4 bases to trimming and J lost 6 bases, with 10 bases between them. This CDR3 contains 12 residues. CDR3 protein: CAWNFGINEQFF. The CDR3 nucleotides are TGTGCCTGGAATTTCGGAATCAATGAGCAGTTCTTC.

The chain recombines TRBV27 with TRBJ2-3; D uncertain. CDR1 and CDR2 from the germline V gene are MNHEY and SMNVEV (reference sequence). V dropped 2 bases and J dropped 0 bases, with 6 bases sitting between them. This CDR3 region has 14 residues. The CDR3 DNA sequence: TGTGCCAGCAGTTTAGGTAGAAGCACAGATACGCAGTATTTT. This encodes CASSLGRSTDTQYF.

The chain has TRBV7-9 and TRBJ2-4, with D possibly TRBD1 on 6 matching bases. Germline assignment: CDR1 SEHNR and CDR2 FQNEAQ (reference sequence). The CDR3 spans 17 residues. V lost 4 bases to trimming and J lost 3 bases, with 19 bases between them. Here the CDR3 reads CASSSGSGTTSKNIQYF. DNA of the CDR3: TGTGCCAGCAGCTCAGGTTCCGGGACAACGAGCAAAAACATTCAGTACTTC. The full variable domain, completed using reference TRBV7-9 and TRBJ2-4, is DTGVSQNPRHKITKRGQNVTFRCDPISEHNRLYWYRQTLGQGPEFLTYFQNEAQLEKSRLLSDRFSAERPKGSFSTLEIQRTEQGDSAMYLCASSSGSGTTSKNIQYFGAGTRLSVL.

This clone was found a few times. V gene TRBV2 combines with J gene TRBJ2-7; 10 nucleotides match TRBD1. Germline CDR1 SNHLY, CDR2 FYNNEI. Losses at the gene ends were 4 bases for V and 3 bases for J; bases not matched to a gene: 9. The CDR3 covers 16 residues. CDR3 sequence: CASSVVGTGDHYEQYF. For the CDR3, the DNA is TGTGCCAGCAGTGTCGTCGGGACAGGGGATCACTACGAGCAGTACTTC.

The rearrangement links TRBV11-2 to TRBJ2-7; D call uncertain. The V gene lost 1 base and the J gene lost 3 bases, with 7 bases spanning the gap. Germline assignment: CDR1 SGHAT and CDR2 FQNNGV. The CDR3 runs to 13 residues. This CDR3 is CASSLGGDYEQYF. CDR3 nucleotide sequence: TGTGCCAGCAGCTTAGGAGGAGACTACGAGCAGTACTTC.

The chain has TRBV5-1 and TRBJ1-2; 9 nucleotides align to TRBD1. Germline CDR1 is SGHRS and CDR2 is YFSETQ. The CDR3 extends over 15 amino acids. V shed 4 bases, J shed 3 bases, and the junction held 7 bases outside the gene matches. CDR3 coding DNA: TGCGCCAGCAGCCCCCGAAGGACAGGGGACTATGGCTACACCTTC. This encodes CASSPRRTGDYGYTF.

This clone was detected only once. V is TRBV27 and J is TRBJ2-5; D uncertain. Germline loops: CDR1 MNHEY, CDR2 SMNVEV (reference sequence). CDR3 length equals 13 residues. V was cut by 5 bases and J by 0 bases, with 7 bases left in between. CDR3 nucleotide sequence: TGTGCCAGCAGTATAAATTACCAAGAGACCCAGTACTTC. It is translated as CASSINYQETQYF.

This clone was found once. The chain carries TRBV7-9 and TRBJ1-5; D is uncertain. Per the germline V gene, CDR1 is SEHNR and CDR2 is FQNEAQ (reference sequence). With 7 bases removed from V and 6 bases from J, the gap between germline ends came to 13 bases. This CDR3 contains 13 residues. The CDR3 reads CASTGPRGQPQHF. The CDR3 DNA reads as TGTGCCAGCACAGGACCCAGAGGTCAGCCCCAGCATTTT.

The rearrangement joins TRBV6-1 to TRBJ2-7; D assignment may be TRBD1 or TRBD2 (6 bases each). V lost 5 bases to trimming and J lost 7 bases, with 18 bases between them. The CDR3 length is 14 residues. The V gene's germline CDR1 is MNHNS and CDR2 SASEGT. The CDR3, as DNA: TGTGCCAGCAGTAGGGAGTGGGGGGCAGAAGAGCAGTACTTC. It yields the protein CASSREWGAEEQYF.

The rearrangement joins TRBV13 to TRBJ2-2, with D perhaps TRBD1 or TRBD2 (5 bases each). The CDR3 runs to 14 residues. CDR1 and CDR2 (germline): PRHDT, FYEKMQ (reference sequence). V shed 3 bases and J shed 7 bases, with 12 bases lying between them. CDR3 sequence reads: CASSFGTPGGELFF. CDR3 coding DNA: TGTGCCAGCAGCTTCGGGACCCCAGGCGGGGAGCTGTTTTTT.

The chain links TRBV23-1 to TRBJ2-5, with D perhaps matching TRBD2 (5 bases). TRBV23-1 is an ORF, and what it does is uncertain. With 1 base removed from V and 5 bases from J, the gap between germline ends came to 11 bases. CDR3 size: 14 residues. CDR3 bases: TGCGCCAGCAGTCAATTCTTTCGGAGGGAGACCCAGTACTTC. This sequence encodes CASSQFFRRETQYF.